This T cell receptor (beta chain) was sequenced in a study of blood T cells in healthy people across ages. Using a J-beta primer mix together with a sample-barcoded 5' primer, a second PCR was run for about 6 to 12 cycles. Every molecule of cDNA carried a tag from a template-switch adaptor with 12 random nucleotides. TCRdb re-derived calls from the 5' RACE reads in MiXCR, one entry per CDR3 protein. The sample holds about 780,000 distinct CDR3 sequences, 20% to 30% seen once. Germline-derived CDR1 and CDR2 are DFQATT and SNEGSKA (reference sequence). After removal of 5 bases from V and 0 bases from J, the junction contained 6 bases not matched to a gene. The CDR3 length is 16 residues. This sample was shared with a second study, whose subject was T cells of mothers and their children. That report adds: Each mother yielded more than 8.5 million TCR beta CDR3 reads. Each child yielded about 3 million reads.

The sequenced material came from blood. The chain links TRBV20-1 to TRBJ2-6; 8 nucleotides align to TRBD1. The sequence derives from a boy younger than 18 in good health. The DNA for the CDR3 is TGCAGTGCTGAGGGACAGGTTCCCTCTGGGGCCAACGTCCTGACTTTC. This translates into CSAEGQVPSGANVLTF.